The 13 T cell receptor beta chains given below trace back to one sample, sequenced in a study of blood T cell repertoires in COVID-19. Clones were read by immunoSEQ multiplex PCR, and TCRdb kept only the in-frame ones, dropping some. The sample yields a few hundred thousand clones, less than 95% seen once. The material sequenced was PBMCs or T cells enriched from blood (not recorded which). The receptors stem from a man aged 18 to 30 who had recovered from COVID-19.

Concerning this clone itself: The junction departs from germline at one end; a sequencing error may be responsible. The CDR3: CASTLGGQSYNEQFF. The CDR3, as DNA: TGCGCCAGCACCTTGGGGGGACAGAGCTACAATGAGCAGTTCTTC. The chain combines TRBV5-1 with TRBJ2-1; possibly TRBD1 for D (7 bases). Germline V gives CDR1 SGHRS, CDR2 YFSETQ. The CDR3 spans 15 residues.

In its sample, this clone was seen once. V usage is TRBV30 and J usage is TRBJ1-2, with D possibly being TRBD1 (6 bases). The V gene's germline CDR1 is GTSNPN and CDR2 SVGIG (reference sequence). The V end lost 1 base, the J end lost 4 bases, and 10 bases lay between the germline ends. The CDR3 contains 13 residues. CDR3 region: CAWSGDKIYGYTF. For the CDR3, the DNA is TGTGCCTGGAGTGGGGACAAAATCTATGGCTACACCTTC.

In its sample, this clone was seen a few times. This chain connects TRBV15 to TRBJ1-5; 9 bases are a match to TRBD1. V trimming: 0 bases; J trimming: 9 bases; junction bases outside the gene matches: 15. This CDR3 has 18 residues. The germline CDR1 and CDR2 sequences are LNHNV and YYDKDF (reference sequence). The CDR3 loop reads CATSREFFGQGFHSPQHF. The CDR3 DNA reads as TGTGCCACCAGCAGAGAGTTTTTTGGACAGGGGTTCCATTCGCCCCAGCATTTT.

The CDR3 coding sequence is TGTGCCAGCACCGGACAGGGGTACCCTGGCTACACCTTC. Translation: CASTGQGYPGYTF. The V gene is TRBV6-5, the J gene TRBJ1-2; TRBD1 agrees at 9 bases. This CDR3 spans 13 amino acids. Germline V gene data show CDR1 as MNHEY and CDR2 as SVGAGI. Trimming at V came to 7 bases and at J to 7 bases, leaving 7 bases not matched to a gene.

The sample holds a few counts of this clone. The J gene is TRBJ2-2, the V gene TRBV9; 10 bases align to TRBD2. With 0 bases clipped from V and 5 bases from J, the junction kept 10 bases outside the gene matches. CDR3 length equals 18 residues. The germline CDR1 and CDR2 sequences are SGDLS and YYNGEE. CDR3 bases: TGTGCCAGCAGCGTAGCAGTACTAGCGGGATGGGGAACCGGGGAGCTGTTTTTT. It yields the protein CASSVAVLAGWGTGELFF. The whole variable domain, remainder taken from reference TRBV9 and TRBJ2-2, is DSGVTQTPKHLITATGQRVTLRCSPRSGDLSVYWYQQSLDQGLQFLIQYYNGEERAKGNILERFSAQQFPDLHSELNLSSLELGDSALYFCASSVAVLAGWGTGELFFGEGSRLTVL.

V and J are TRBV4-1 and TRBJ2-1, with D maybe TRBD1 (6 bases). Trimming removed 1 base at V and 9 bases at J, with 7 bases between. This CDR3 contains 12 residues. Per germline, CDR1 MGHRA and CDR2 YSYEKL. The CDR3 reads CASSQVRGEQFF. The DNA for the CDR3 is TGCGCCAGCAGCCAAGTCAGGGGTGAGCAGTTCTTC.

This chain uses TRBV5-1 with TRBJ2-5; tentative D call: TRBD2 (5 bases). The germline V and J ends were trimmed by 5 bases and 5 bases, with 10 bases remaining between them. The V gene's germline CDR1 is SGHRS and CDR2 YFSETQ. The CDR3 contains 12 residues. CDR3 nucleotide sequence: TGCGCCAGCAGGGACTTCCGTGAGACCCAGTACTTC. The encoded protein is CASRDFRETQYF.

This sequence joins TRBV6-4 and TRBJ1-6, with D perhaps TRBD1 (6 bases). CDR3 length equals 15 residues. Trimming shortened V by 5 bases and J by 4 bases, and 12 bases separated the two germline ends. Germline loops: CDR1 MRHNA, CDR2 SNTAGT. The CDR3 is CASSSGHFYNSPLHF. CDR3 DNA sequence: TGTGCCAGCAGTTCGGGACACTTTTATAATTCACCCCTCCACTTT.

The chain links TRBV19 to TRBJ1-2, with D tentatively TRBD1 (5 bases). The CDR3 covers 16 residues. The V gene's germline CDR1 is LNHDA and CDR2 SQIVND (reference sequence). Trimming took off 1 base at V and 0 bases at J, with 12 bases between the two ends. For the CDR3, the DNA is TGTGCCAGTAGTATAGTCCTCAGGGCAGCTAACTATGGCTACACCTTC. It codes for CASSIVLRAANYGYTF.

The chain combines TRBV6-5 with TRBJ2-1; the match to TRBD1 covers 7 bases. CDR1 MNHEY and CDR2 SVGAGI come from the germline V gene. V shed 5 bases, J shed 5 bases, and the junction held 3 bases outside the gene matches. This CDR3 has 13 residues. DNA of the CDR3: TGTGCCAGCAGTACCGGGACAGACAATGAGCAGTTCTTC. It yields the protein CASSTGTDNEQFF.

The V and J genes are TRBV30 and TRBJ1-3; unclear D gene. Germline CDR1 is GTSNPN and CDR2 is SVGIG (reference sequence). This CDR3 is 13 amino acids long. Trimming stripped 3 bases from V and 4 bases from J, with 10 bases between. The CDR3 DNA reads as TGTGCCTGGAGAAGTACGGTCGGAAACACCATATATTTT. Encoded protein: CAWRSTVGNTIYF.

V is TRBV7-9 and J is TRBJ2-4; possible D gene TRBD2, 6 bases. The CDR3 has 15 amino acids. Trimming took 1 base from V and 8 from J, leaving 15 bases between them. CDR1 and CDR2 (germline): SEHNR, FQNEAQ (reference sequence). The DNA for the CDR3 is TGTGCCAGCAGCTTAGTGGTCGGAGGAGGGGACATTCAGTACTTC. This encodes CASSLVVGGGDIQYF.

This clone was recorded once. The chain combines TRBV29-1 with TRBJ1-1, with TRBD1 as a possible D gene (6 bases). This CDR3 contains 13 residues. Germline CDR1 SQVTM, CDR2 ANQGSEA. The ends were cut back, 2 bases at V and 1 base at J, with 8 bases in the middle. CDR3 sequence reads: CSVERQENTEAFF. The CDR3 DNA sequence: TGCAGCGTTGAAAGACAGGAGAACACTGAAGCTTTCTTT.